This is a list of T cell receptor beta chains from one sample in a study of regulatory T cells in long-lasting Graves disease. From the multiplex PCR reads, TCRdb called clonotypes with MiXCR, one entry per CDR3 protein. The sample carries 410,000 or so distinct CDR3 sequences, about 15% recorded once. These data were likewise used in another study, on T cells in Graves' hyperthyroidism and ophthalmopathy.

Sample: peripheral blood mononuclear cells (PBMCs), taken at new diagnosis, from a patient treated with antithyroid drugs. The source is a woman aged 30 to 39 with Graves disease. Each CDR3 is given without its conserved first and last residue.

v_call	j_call	cdr3_length	cdr3_aa
TRBV12-3/TRBV12-4	TRBJ2-2	11	ASSFLSTGELF
TRBV11-3	TRBJ1-1	14	ASSLDYGGAGTEAF
TRBV19	TRBJ2-1	15	ASREGQGAIGINEQF
TRBV5-1	TRBJ1-5	11	ASSSSSGQPQH
TRBV5-1	TRBJ1-2	12	ASSLDGDFDGYT
TRBV5-1	TRBJ1-2	14	ASSSDPGGANYGYT
TRBV3-1	TRBJ2-1	10	ASSQGDNEQF
TRBV12-3/TRBV12-4	TRBJ2-2	11	ASSFMGTGELF
TRBV27	TRBJ2-7	10	ASSFGDNEQY
TRBV11-3	TRBJ2-1	14	ASSWMGVSSYNEQF
TRBV20-1	TRBJ2-1	12	SAWGRDEYNEQF
TRBV27	TRBJ2-7	14	ASSLWASGTPHEQY
TRBV30	TRBJ1-2	12	AWSVSQPVYGYT
TRBV7-9	TRBJ1-3	12	ASSPISSGNTIY
TRBV7-9	TRBJ1-1	11	ASSSGENTEAF
TRBV7-2	TRBJ2-5	11	ASSFRGSETQY
TRBV19	TRBJ1-6	13	ASRRGHSYNSPLH
TRBV13	TRBJ2-1	14	ASSLAPGTADRGQF
TRBV12-3/TRBV12-4	TRBJ2-1	11	ASSITGDDEQF
TRBV13	TRBJ2-1	13	ASRPTSGRRNEQF
TRBV6-1	TRBJ2-7	12	ASSERGRGLEQY
TRBV4-1	TRBJ2-5	12	ASSQAGMGETQY
TRBV6-5	TRBJ2-7	10	ASSYPTYEQY
TRBV7-9	TRBJ1-5	11	ASSFRENQPQH